A selection of T cell receptor beta chains follows, all from one sample in a study of control samples from healthy donors and cancer patients. The data were produced by immunoSEQ multiplex PCR, yet TCRdb's version contains in-frame clones alone and is incomplete. The sample holds around 55,000 clones, 88% seen once. Material for sequencing was blood. These receptors all come from a man aged 45 to 65 in good health. The CDR3 runs from the conserved cysteine through the conserved F or W.

J: TRBJ2-5
V: TRBV7-8
CDR3: CASSLGTGEETQYF

J: TRBJ2-7
V: TRBV3-1/TRBV3-2
CDR3: CASSLLTSGSYEQYF

J: TRBJ1-3
V: TRBV5-1
CDR3: CASSAGNSGNTIYF

J: TRBJ1-5
V: TRBV19
CDR3: CASSIPQGWQPQHF

J: TRBJ2-1
V: TRBV28
CDR3: CGAGQSYNEQFF

J: TRBJ1-1
V: TRBV7-9
CDR3: CASSSGVMNTEAFF

J: TRBJ2-7
V: TRBV3-1/TRBV3-2
CDR3: CASSQWETSYEQYF

J: TRBJ1-5
V: TRBV7-9
CDR3: CASSQIGSNQPQHF

J: TRBJ2-1
V: TRBV19
CDR3: CASSPGTSGWNEQFF

J: TRBJ2-1
V: TRBV3-1/TRBV3-2
CDR3: CASGTHLVRGVVLF

J: TRBJ1-3
V: TRBV13
CDR3: CASSSGQGAPSGNTIYF

J: TRBJ2-2
V: TRBV5-4
CDR3: CASSSEGQVLSELFF

J: TRBJ1-4
V: TRBV7-9
CDR3: CASSLGTDGEKLFF

J: TRBJ1-5
V: TRBV6-1
CDR3: CASSELGGDNQPQHF

J: TRBJ2-5
V: TRBV27
CDR3: CASSYQESWTQYF

J: TRBJ2-7
V: TRBV2
CDR3: CASSLSHEQYF

J: TRBJ1-3
V: TRBV2
CDR3: CASSEAWTGRNTIYF

J: TRBJ1-3
V: TRBV7-2
CDR3: CASSLGGSGASSGNTIYF

J: TRBJ2-7
V: TRBV27
CDR3: CASSYQRYYEQYF

J: TRBJ2-5
V: TRBV29-1
CDR3: CSSRGEETQYF

J: TRBJ2-7
V: TRBV6-6
CDR3: CASSYSGDRDEQYF